The 24 T cell receptor beta chains below all came from one sample that was sequenced in a study of identical twins. TCRdb recomputed calls from the 5' RACE reads with MiXCR, one row per CDR3 protein. The table lists roughly 720,000 distinct CDR3 sequences, roughly 18% of them singletons, with around 13% in the top ten. The same data also contributed to another study, on T cells expressing NK-cell markers.

Sample: PBMCs. Receptor source: a woman under 30 in good health.

The V call is TRBV5-1, the J call TRBJ2-1; D remains ambiguous. The CDR3 is 15 residues long. Trimming cost V 0 bases and J 0 bases, with 7 bases left between them. The germline V gene has CDR1 SGHRS and CDR2 YFSETQ. The CDR3 is CASSLDVRSYNEQFF. Written as DNA, the CDR3 is TGCGCCAGCAGCTTGGACGTTCGCTCCTACAATGAGCAGTTCTTC.

The gene calls are TRBV4-1 and TRBJ2-3, with TRBD1 matching over 10 bases. Unmatched junction bases numbered 11, after V lost 4 bases and J lost 4 bases. Germline V gene lookup returns CDR1 MGHRA and CDR2 YSYEKL. This CDR3 comprises 17 residues. CDR3 residues: CASSRLEGTGVSDTQYF. In DNA form, the CDR3 reads TGCGCCAGCAGCCGACTCGAGGGGACAGGGGTTTCAGATACGCAGTATTTT.

This clonotype was detected a few times. V is TRBV20-1 and J is TRBJ2-1, with TRBD2 matching over 9 bases. The CDR3 consists of 15 residues. Germline lookup yields CDR1 DFQATT and CDR2 SNEGSKA (reference sequence). J gave up 0 bases and V 3 bases, and 3 bases lay outside the gene matches. CDR3: CSARLLAGSYNEQFF. In nucleotides, the CDR3 is TGCAGTGCTAGGTTACTAGCGGGCTCCTACAATGAGCAGTTCTTC.

This sequence joins TRBV4-3 and TRBJ2-7; D is ambiguous. Germline loops: CDR1 LGHNA, CDR2 YSLEER. Trimming removed 1 base at V and 6 bases at J, with 10 bases between. CDR3 length: 13 amino acids. CDR3 protein: CASSQGSRGEQYF. The CDR3 DNA follows: TGCGCCAGCAGCCAAGGTTCCCGAGGCGAGCAGTACTTC.

Only a few counts were recorded for this clonotype. The V gene is TRBV7-2, the J gene TRBJ2-1; possible D gene TRBD2, 5 bases. There are 14 residues in the CDR3. Trimming took 2 bases from V and 7 from J, leaving 12 bases between them. The germline gives CDR1 SGHTA, CDR2 FQGNSA. The CDR3 DNA is TGTGCCAGCAGCTTATTTTCAGGCGGGAATGAGCAGTTCTTC. Translating gives CASSLFSGGNEQFF.

Regarding this clonotype: A clone one base away is much larger, so this may be a read error. This chain connects TRBV3-1 to TRBJ2-5; unclear D gene. Germline CDR1 is LGHDT and CDR2 is YNNKEL (reference sequence). V was pared by 0 bases and J by 5 bases, with 10 bases between. CDR3 length equals 14 residues. Here the CDR3 DNA reads TGTGCCAGCAGCCAAGATCACGTGGGGGAGACCCAGTACTTC. Translated, it gives CASSQDHVGETQYF.

This clonotype occurred a few times. This rearrangement joins TRBV14 to TRBJ2-7; the match to TRBD1 covers 7 bases. The CDR3 extends over 14 amino acids. Germline V gene sequence: CDR1 SGHDN, CDR2 FVKESK. The V gene end was trimmed by 0 bases and the J gene end by 5 bases; junction bases not matched to a gene: 4. For the CDR3, the DNA is TGTGCCAGCAGCCAAGATGTGGGACAGAACGAGCAGTACTTC. Amino acid sequence: CASSQDVGQNEQYF.

The chain is built from TRBV9 and TRBJ1-2; D ambiguous. CDR1 SGDLS and CDR2 YYNGEE come from the germline V gene. Deletions cut 4 bases from V and 7 bases from J, with 14 bases between. The CDR3 extends over 13 amino acids. Here the CDR3 reads CASSPPGEPGYTF. The CDR3, as DNA: TGTGCCAGCAGCCCCCCCGGGGAACCTGGCTACACCTTC.

This clonotype appeared a few times. J is TRBJ2-1 and V is TRBV20-1, with a tentative D call TRBD1 (6 bases). This CDR3 has 16 amino acids. V was shortened by 3 bases and J by 8 bases, with 23 bases between the two germline ends. Germline assignment: CDR1 DFQATT and CDR2 SNEGSKA (reference sequence). The CDR3 region has the DNA TGCAGTGCTAGGAAGGCCGTAGGCAGGGGATGGGATGAGCAGTTCTTC. This sequence encodes CSARKAVGRGWDEQFF.

V and J are TRBV29-1 and TRBJ2-2; no definite D call. This CDR3 contains 14 residues. Germline CDR1 SQVTM, CDR2 ANQGSEA. V was shortened by 4 bases and J by 4 bases, with 13 bases between the two germline ends. The CDR3 is CSVGLGGGTGELFF. In DNA, the CDR3 is TGCAGCGTTGGGCTGGGTGGTGGCACCGGGGAGCTGTTTTTT.

This chain links TRBV20-1 with TRBJ2-5; D could derive from TRBD1 or TRBD2 (5 bases each). This CDR3 contains 12 residues. Germline-derived CDR1 and CDR2 are DFQATT and SNEGSKA (reference sequence). Trimming cost V 4 bases and J 3 bases, with 9 bases left between them. The CDR3 DNA reads as TGCAGTGCTACCGGGACGAAAGAGACCCAGTACTTC. It codes for CSATGTKETQYF.

The chain has TRBV5-1 and TRBJ1-1; 9 positions agree with TRBD1. Germline V lookup: CDR1 SGHRS, CDR2 YFSETQ. V shed 7 bases, J shed 4 bases, and the junction held 8 bases outside the gene matches. This CDR3 comprises 14 residues. CDR3 in amino acids: CASAQGALGTEAFF. In nucleotides, the CDR3 is TGCGCCAGCGCACAGGGGGCGCTTGGCACTGAAGCTTTCTTT.

This clonotype was recorded only once. The rearrangement uses TRBV5-1 and TRBJ2-1; TRBD1 or TRBD2 may be the D gene (5 bases each). The germline V gene has CDR1 SGHRS and CDR2 YFSETQ. The V gene lost 4 bases and the J gene lost 8 bases, with 16 bases spanning the gap. The CDR3 totals 14 residues. CDR3 DNA: TGCGCCAGCAGCCCGGGACCAACCAGCGATGAGCAGTTCTTC. The encoded protein is CASSPGPTSDEQFF.

This rearrangement joins TRBV5-1 to TRBJ2-1; 7 positions match TRBD1. V shed 4 bases, J shed 8 bases, and the junction held 15 bases outside the gene matches. Germline CDR1 is SGHRS and CDR2 is YFSETQ. This CDR3 has 16 amino acids. Here the CDR3 DNA reads TGCGCCAGCAGCCCCTTCGTGGGGACAGCGCACGATGAGCAGTTCTTC. Translating it yields CASSPFVGTAHDEQFF.

This rearrangement joins TRBV14 to TRBJ2-1; TRBD2 might be the D (6 bases). CDR3 length equals 15 residues. The ends were cut back, 0 bases at V and 8 bases at J, with 14 bases in the middle. Germline V gives CDR1 SGHDN, CDR2 FVKESK. CDR3: CASSQDGWGRHEQFF. The CDR3 region has the DNA TGTGCCAGCAGCCAAGATGGATGGGGGAGGCATGAGCAGTTCTTC.

This clonotype was found a few times. In DNA form, the CDR3 reads TGTGCCACCAGTGACGAGAATACCGGTGAGCAGTACTTC. Translation: CATSDENTGEQYF. This chain joins TRBV24-1 and TRBJ2-7; D gene unclear. Germline CDR1 and CDR2: KGHDR and SFDVKD. This CDR3 is 13 amino acids long. V was clipped by 4 bases and J by 7 bases, with 13 bases between them.

This clonotype was detected ten times or more. The chain employs TRBV18 and TRBJ2-5, with a possible D match to TRBD1 (5 bases). The CDR3 has 12 residues. The V end was cut by 8 bases, the J end by 3 bases, with 10 bases between. Germline CDR1 is KGHSH and CDR2 is LQKENI. The CDR3 bases are TGTGCCAGCAGCCCAGGGAAAGAGACCCAGTACTTC. The encoded protein is CASSPGKETQYF.

This clonotype has just a few counts. The genes are TRBV7-2 and TRBJ1-2; D is unclear. The length of the CDR3 is 17 residues. V was cut by 1 base and J by 4 bases, with 19 bases left in between. The germline V gene has CDR1 SGHTA and CDR2 FQGNSA. Here the CDR3 reads CASSLVAANINIYGYTF. As DNA, the CDR3 is TGTGCCAGCAGCTTAGTGGCAGCCAACATAAATATCTATGGCTACACCTTC.

The V call is TRBV20-1, the J call TRBJ1-2; perhaps TRBD1 as D (6 bases). Germline loops: CDR1 DFQATT, CDR2 SNEGSKA (reference sequence). This CDR3 is built from 13 residues. V gave up 2 bases and J gave up 0 bases, with 7 bases separating them. CDR3 region: CSARWTANYGYTF. DNA for the CDR3: TGCAGTGCTAGATGGACAGCTAACTATGGCTACACCTTC.

This chain links TRBV11-2 with TRBJ2-1; 9 nucleotides align to TRBD2. The CDR3 has 16 residues. Germline CDR1 is SGHAT and CDR2 is FQNNGV. The V segment lost 5 bases and the J segment 2 bases; nucleotides outside the gene matches: 7. The CDR3 here is CASSLQAGGAYNEQFF. The CDR3 nucleotides are TGTGCCAGCAGCCTTCAAGCGGGGGGTGCCTACAATGAGCAGTTCTTC.

The chain is built from TRBV6-5 and TRBJ1-1; D gene ambiguous. The CDR3 is made up of 14 amino acids. Germline V CDR1 and CDR2: MNHEY, SVGAGI. The V and J ends lost 2 bases and 1 base respectively, with 8 bases between them. The CDR3 DNA reads as TGTGCCAGCAGTTACGGCGGGCAGAACACTGAAGCTTTCTTT. Translation: CASSYGGQNTEAFF.

Only a few counts were recorded for this clonotype. The rearrangement uses TRBV19 and TRBJ2-3; 8 nucleotides align to TRBD1. Germline V gives CDR1 LNHDA, CDR2 SQIVND (reference sequence). The CDR3 consists of 16 residues. J was trimmed by 0 bases and V by 6 bases; bases with no gene match: 8. CDR3 nucleotides: TGTGCCAGTAGGCCGCAGGGGGCTATTAGCACAGATACGCAGTATTTT. Its translation: CASRPQGAISTDTQYF.

This chain joins TRBV7-9 and TRBJ1-6; D remains ambiguous. From germline, CDR1 is SEHNR and CDR2 FQNEAQ (reference sequence). The CDR3 is made up of 15 amino acids. Trimming stripped 6 bases from V and 10 bases from J, with 19 bases between. CDR3 amino acids: CASSPAQGLHSPLHF. In nucleotides, the CDR3 is TGTGCCAGCAGTCCAGCCCAAGGGCTCCACTCACCCCTCCACTTT.

This clonotype was detected only a few times. The gene calls are TRBV4-3 and TRBJ1-2; D is uncertain. CDR3 length: 15 residues. Germline V gives CDR1 LGHNA, CDR2 YSLEER. V lost 0 bases and J 3 bases, leaving 11 bases between the germline ends. CDR3 coding DNA: TGCGCCAGCAGCCAAGATTTCCGGGAGGACTATGGCTACACCTTC. Amino acids: CASSQDFREDYGYTF.